This T cell receptor beta chain appears in the sequencing data of a study of blood T cell repertoires in COVID-19. The overall study: Sites across the United States, Italy and Spain contributed samples from acute and convalescent COVID-19. T cells, B-cell-depleted T cells, or PBMCs supplied cDNA or gDNA.

Per the original methods: Amplification from reference gene primers served as the basis for estimated nucleated cell counts. Data came from immunoSEQ multiplex PCR; TCRdb stores just in-frame clones and leaves some out. V and J calls and clone size follow that table, whereas D and trimming were derived from the DNA. The table lists tens of thousands of clones, about nine tenths of them singletons. This CDR3 has 13 amino acids. Germline V gene data show CDR1 as SQVTM and CDR2 as ANQGSEA. V trimming: 2 bases; J trimming: 3 bases; junction bases outside the gene matches: 3. Sequenced sample: peripheral blood. The chain couples TRBV29-1 to TRBJ2-7, with 8 positions matching TRBD1. The TCR sequence derives from a human donor in a cohort sampled during active COVID-19. The CDR3 loop is CSVETGGGYEQYF. CDR3 in DNA: TGCAGCGTTGAAACAGGGGGTGGCTACGAGCAGTACTTC.